Presented here are 3 T cell receptor beta chains from one specimen sequenced in a study of T cell responses to AZD1222 COVID-19 vaccine. Profiled with immunoSEQ multiplex PCR; TCRdb holds only in-frame clones, not every one. The sample records about 130,000 clones, around 85% being singletons. The sequencing here drew on peripheral blood, taken on day 0 of AZD1222 vaccination. These TCRs come from an adult in good health.

The chain has TRBV6-6 and TRBJ2-3, with TRBD2 as a possible D gene (7 bases). The CDR3 is 16 amino acids. V gave up 0 bases and J gave up 3 bases, with 13 bases separating them. Looked up from germline, CDR1 is MNHNY and CDR2 is SVGAGI (reference sequence). The CDR3 protein is CASSYSGGAPTDTQYF. CDR3 sequence (DNA): TGTGCCAGCAGTTACTCAGGGGGGGCCCCTACAGATACGCAGTATTTT.

The V and J genes are TRBV5-1 and TRBJ1-3; the D is unclear. CDR3 length: 15 residues. Germline V gives CDR1 SGHRS, CDR2 YFSETQ. Trimming pared 0 bases from V and 4 bases from J, leaving 11 bases between. The CDR3 loop reads CASSLAEGTGNTIYF. The CDR3 nucleotides read TGCGCCAGCAGCTTGGCCGAGGGTACCGGAAACACCATATATTTT.

This chain joins TRBV18 and TRBJ1-4; D gene uncertain. The CDR3 totals 17 residues. CDR1 and CDR2 from the germline V gene are KGHSH and LQKENI. Trimming cost V 3 bases and J 0 bases, with 14 bases left between them. This CDR3 reads CASSPSRVPATNEKLFF. In nucleotides, the CDR3 is TGTGCCAGCTCACCTAGTCGTGTTCCCGCAACTAATGAAAAACTGTTTTTT.